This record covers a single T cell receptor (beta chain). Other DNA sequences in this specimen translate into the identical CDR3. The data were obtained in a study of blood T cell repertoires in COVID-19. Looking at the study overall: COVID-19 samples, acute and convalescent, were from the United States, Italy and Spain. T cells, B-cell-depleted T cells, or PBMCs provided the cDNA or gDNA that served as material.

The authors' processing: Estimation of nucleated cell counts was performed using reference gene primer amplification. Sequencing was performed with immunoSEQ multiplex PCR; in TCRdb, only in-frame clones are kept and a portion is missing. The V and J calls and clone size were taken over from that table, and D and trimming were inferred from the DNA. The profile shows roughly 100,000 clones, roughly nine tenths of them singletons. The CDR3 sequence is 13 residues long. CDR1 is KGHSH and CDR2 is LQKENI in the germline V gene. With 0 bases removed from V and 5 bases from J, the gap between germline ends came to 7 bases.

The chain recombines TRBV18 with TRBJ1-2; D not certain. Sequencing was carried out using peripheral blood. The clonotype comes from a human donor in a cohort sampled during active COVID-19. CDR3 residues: CASSPPGGYGYTF. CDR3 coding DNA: TGTGCCAGCTCACCACCGGGAGGGTATGGCTACACCTTC.